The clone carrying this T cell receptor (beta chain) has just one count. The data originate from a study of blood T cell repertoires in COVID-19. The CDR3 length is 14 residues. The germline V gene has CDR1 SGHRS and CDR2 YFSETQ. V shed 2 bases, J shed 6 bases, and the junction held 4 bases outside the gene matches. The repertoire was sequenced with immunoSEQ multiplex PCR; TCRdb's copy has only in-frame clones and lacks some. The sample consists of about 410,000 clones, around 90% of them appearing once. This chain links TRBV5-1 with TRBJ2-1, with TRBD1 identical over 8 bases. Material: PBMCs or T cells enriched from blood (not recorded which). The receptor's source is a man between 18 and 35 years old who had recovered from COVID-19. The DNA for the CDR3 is TGCGCCAGCAGCTTACAGGGGGAGGTCAATGAGCAGTTCTTC. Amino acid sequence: CASSLQGEVNEQFF.